This is a list of T cell receptor beta chains from one sample in a study of T cells in Graves' hyperthyroidism and ophthalmopathy. TCRdb analysed the multiplex PCR reads with MiXCR anew, one entry per CDR3 protein. The profile shows hundreds of thousands of distinct CDR3 sequences, approximately 13% of them singletons. Sequencing used blood. Every receptor here comes from a woman in her late teens or twenties with Graves' hyperthyroidism. Each CDR3 is given with its conserved first and last residue. Each record gives: J gene, D gene, clone size, V gene, CDR3 protein, CDR3 DNA. A D gene is named only where the DNA matches it firmly. Clone size, where shown, is once, few, many, or a class for clones that have expanded.

j_call: TRBJ1-1; d_call: .; clone_size: many; v_call: TRBV10-3; cdr3_aa: CAISGRRMNTEAFF; cdr3_nt: TGTGCCATCAGCGGCCGCCGGATGAACACTGAAGCTTTCTTT
j_call: TRBJ2-3; d_call: .; clone_size: .; v_call: TRBV5-5; cdr3_aa: CASSYDSSDTQYF; cdr3_nt: TGTGCCAGCAGCTATGACTCCTCGGATACGCAGTATTTT
j_call: TRBJ2-5; d_call: .; clone_size: many; v_call: TRBV28; cdr3_aa: CASSPPRLEVETQYF; cdr3_nt: TGTGCCAGCAGTCCCCCTAGACTGGAGGTGGAGACCCAGTACTTC
j_call: TRBJ2-3; d_call: .; clone_size: many; v_call: TRBV12-3/TRBV12-4; cdr3_aa: CASSLYGRTDTQYF; cdr3_nt: TGTGCCAGCAGTTTATATGGCCGCACAGATACGCAGTATTTT
j_call: TRBJ2-1; d_call: .; clone_size: many; v_call: TRBV5-6; cdr3_aa: CASSLRGTYNEQFF; cdr3_nt: TGTGCCAGCAGCTTGAGGGGCACCTACAATGAGCAGTTCTTC
j_call: TRBJ2-7; d_call: .; clone_size: many; v_call: TRBV18; cdr3_aa: CASSAGQSYEQYF; cdr3_nt: TGTGCCAGCTCAGCGGGACAAAGCTACGAGCAGTACTTC
j_call: TRBJ1-2; d_call: .; clone_size: many; v_call: TRBV27; cdr3_aa: CASSPGTKVYGYTF; cdr3_nt: TGTGCCAGCAGTCCCGGGACGAAGGTCTATGGCTACACCTTC
j_call: TRBJ1-5; d_call: TRBD1; clone_size: few; v_call: TRBV20-1; cdr3_aa: CSARGQGRSNQPQHF; cdr3_nt: TGCAGTGCTAGAGGACAGGGAAGGAGCAATCAGCCCCAGCATTTT
j_call: TRBJ2-7; d_call: .; clone_size: many; v_call: TRBV6-2/TRBV6-3; cdr3_aa: CASSYRQLSYEQYF; cdr3_nt: TGTGCCAGCAGTTACCGGCAGCTCTCCTACGAGCAGTACTTC
j_call: TRBJ1-2; d_call: TRBD1; clone_size: many; v_call: TRBV7-2; cdr3_aa: CASSNGQGLGHTF; cdr3_nt: TGTGCCAGCAGCAACGGACAGGGATTAGGCCACACCTTC
j_call: TRBJ2-3; d_call: .; clone_size: few; v_call: TRBV27; cdr3_aa: CASSPRGYSTDTQYF; cdr3_nt: TGTGCCAGCAGTCCCCGGGGTTATAGCACAGATACGCAGTATTTT
j_call: TRBJ1-5; d_call: TRBD1; clone_size: many; v_call: TRBV28; cdr3_aa: CASSRGLTGGYSNQPQHF; cdr3_nt: TGTGCCAGCAGTCGGGGACTTACAGGGGGTTATAGCAATCAGCCCCAGCATTTT
j_call: TRBJ1-6; d_call: .; clone_size: few; v_call: TRBV20-1; cdr3_aa: CSARGKGRLDNSPLHF; cdr3_nt: TGCAGTGCTAGAGGAAAAGGGAGGTTGGATAATTCACCCCTCCACTTT
j_call: TRBJ2-2; d_call: TRBD1; clone_size: many; v_call: TRBV29-1; cdr3_aa: CSVAPGTGNTGELFF; cdr3_nt: TGCAGCGTTGCCCCCGGGACAGGGAACACCGGGGAGCTGTTTTTT
j_call: TRBJ1-6; d_call: .; clone_size: many; v_call: TRBV28; cdr3_aa: CASSLHGGGLYNSPLHF; cdr3_nt: TGTGCCAGCAGTCTCCACGGAGGAGGTCTCTATAATTCACCCCTCCACTTT
j_call: TRBJ2-2; d_call: .; clone_size: many; v_call: TRBV28; cdr3_aa: CASMVNTGELFF; cdr3_nt: TGTGCCAGCATGGTAAACACCGGGGAGCTGTTTTTT
j_call: TRBJ1-3; d_call: .; clone_size: .; v_call: TRBV7-3; cdr3_aa: CASSLEGSHSGNTIYF; cdr3_nt: TGTGCCAGCAGCTTAGAGGGCAGCCACTCTGGAAACACCATATATTTT
j_call: TRBJ1-5; d_call: .; clone_size: many; v_call: TRBV27; cdr3_aa: CASRNEGAGNQPQHF; cdr3_nt: TGTGCCAGCCGTAATGAAGGGGCTGGCAATCAGCCCCAGCATTTT
j_call: TRBJ2-1; d_call: .; clone_size: few; v_call: TRBV24-1; cdr3_aa: CATSDETGDEQFF; cdr3_nt: TGTGCCACCAGTGATGAGACAGGAGATGAGCAGTTCTTC
j_call: TRBJ1-4; d_call: .; clone_size: many; v_call: TRBV18; cdr3_aa: CASSPGGVNEKLFF; cdr3_nt: TGTGCCAGCTCACCAGGAGGAGTTAATGAAAAACTGTTTTTT
j_call: TRBJ1-2; d_call: TRBD1; clone_size: few; v_call: TRBV19; cdr3_aa: CASSGISGGDYGYTF; cdr3_nt: TGTGCCAGTAGTGGCATTTCAGGGGGAGACTATGGCTACACCTTC
j_call: TRBJ1-5; d_call: .; clone_size: many; v_call: TRBV19; cdr3_aa: CASSIPGGAFNQPQHF; cdr3_nt: TGTGCCAGTAGTATACCGGGGGGGGCGTTTAATCAGCCCCAGCATTTT
j_call: TRBJ1-6; d_call: .; clone_size: many; v_call: TRBV30; cdr3_aa: CAWSVGYNSPLHF; cdr3_nt: TGTGCCTGGAGTGTCGGCTATAATTCACCCCTCCACTTT
j_call: TRBJ2-2; d_call: .; clone_size: .; v_call: TRBV7-2; cdr3_aa: CASSLEGYMGELFF; cdr3_nt: TGTGCCAGCAGCTTAGAGGGGTATATGGGGGAGCTGTTTTTT
j_call: TRBJ2-1; d_call: .; clone_size: many; v_call: TRBV4-3; cdr3_aa: CASSQAASYEQFF; cdr3_nt: TGCGCCAGCAGCCAGGCGGCTAGCTACGAGCAGTTCTTC
j_call: TRBJ1-4; d_call: .; clone_size: many; v_call: TRBV18; cdr3_aa: CASSFRGTTNEKLFF; cdr3_nt: TGTGCCAGCTCCTTCCGGGGGACAACTAATGAAAAACTGTTTTTT
j_call: TRBJ2-4; d_call: .; clone_size: many; v_call: TRBV6-2/TRBV6-3; cdr3_aa: CASSYDGLAKNIQYF; cdr3_nt: TGTGCCAGCAGTTATGATGGACTAGCCAAAAACATTCAGTACTTC
j_call: TRBJ2-5; d_call: .; clone_size: many; v_call: TRBV28; cdr3_aa: CASSGGGRGQETQYF; cdr3_nt: TGTGCCAGCAGTGGGGGGGGGAGGGGGCAAGAGACCCAGTACTTC
j_call: TRBJ2-5; d_call: TRBD1; clone_size: few; v_call: TRBV24-1; cdr3_aa: CATSAPSRDRGMEETQYF; cdr3_nt: TGTGCCACCAGTGCCCCTTCCCGGGACAGGGGGATGGAAGAGACCCAGTACTTC
j_call: TRBJ2-1; d_call: TRBD2; clone_size: few; v_call: TRBV19; cdr3_aa: CASSIDSGGPYNEQFF; cdr3_nt: TGTGCCAGTAGCATAGATAGCGGGGGCCCCTACAATGAGCAGTTCTTC
j_call: TRBJ1-2; d_call: .; clone_size: .; v_call: TRBV3-1; cdr3_aa: CASSHYQDSYGYTF; cdr3_nt: TGTGCCAGCAGCCATTATCAGGACAGCTATGGCTACACCTTC
j_call: TRBJ2-7; d_call: .; clone_size: .; v_call: TRBV11-2; cdr3_aa: CASSSLSREQYF; cdr3_nt: TGTGCCAGCAGTTCTCTTAGTCGGGAGCAGTACTTC
j_call: TRBJ2-1; d_call: TRBD2; clone_size: .; v_call: TRBV10-3; cdr3_aa: CAIRTGTSAYNEQFF; cdr3_nt: TGTGCCATCAGGACCGGGACTAGCGCCTACAATGAGCAGTTCTTC
j_call: TRBJ2-2; d_call: TRBD1; clone_size: many; v_call: TRBV7-9; cdr3_aa: CASSLEGQGPNTGELFF; cdr3_nt: TGTGCCAGCAGCTTAGAAGGACAGGGCCCGAACACCGGGGAGCTGTTTTTT
j_call: TRBJ2-7; d_call: .; clone_size: many; v_call: TRBV9; cdr3_aa: CASSVVADPYEQYF; cdr3_nt: TGTGCCAGCAGCGTAGTTGCGGACCCCTACGAGCAGTACTTC
j_call: TRBJ1-1; d_call: .; clone_size: many; v_call: TRBV28; cdr3_aa: CASIQKNTEAFF; cdr3_nt: TGTGCCAGCATCCAGAAGAACACTGAAGCTTTCTTT
j_call: TRBJ1-2; d_call: TRBD1; clone_size: many; v_call: TRBV20-1; cdr3_aa: CGSPRGQGVDGYTF; cdr3_nt: TGCGGGTCCCCGCGAGGACAGGGGGTCGACGGCTACACCTTC
j_call: TRBJ1-1; d_call: TRBD1; clone_size: many; v_call: TRBV30; cdr3_aa: CAWSAGGHTEAFF; cdr3_nt: TGTGCCTGGAGTGCAGGGGGCCACACTGAAGCTTTCTTT
j_call: TRBJ2-2; d_call: .; clone_size: many; v_call: TRBV25-1; cdr3_aa: CASSESVRDAGELFF; cdr3_nt: TGTGCCAGCAGTGAATCGGTCAGGGACGCCGGGGAGCTGTTTTTT
j_call: TRBJ2-7; d_call: .; clone_size: many; v_call: TRBV4-2; cdr3_aa: CASSQDTVEQYF; cdr3_nt: TGTGCCAGCAGCCAAGATACAGTGGAGCAGTACTTC
j_call: TRBJ2-1; d_call: TRBD2; clone_size: .; v_call: TRBV9; cdr3_aa: CASSPRGLAGSNEQFF; cdr3_nt: TGTGCCAGCAGCCCTAGGGGACTAGCGGGGAGCAATGAGCAGTTCTTC
j_call: TRBJ2-1; d_call: TRBD1; clone_size: .; v_call: TRBV9; cdr3_aa: CASSVDPGTGNEQFF; cdr3_nt: TGTGCCAGCAGCGTAGACCCCGGGACAGGGAATGAGCAGTTCTTC